This TCR beta chain was sequenced for a study of cytomegalovirus exposure and HLA in healthy donors. Study outcomes and limitations: Several of the most significant clusters were apparently associated with common viral pathogens in a later analysis.

The study ran its PCR with 60 Vbeta and 13 Jbeta primers. Measured with immunoSEQ multiplex PCR; TCRdb has only the in-frame clones, and not every one. This repertoire shows around 67,000 clones, 74% found once; its top ten account for about 20%. On this clone: Its antigen is unknown.

The CDR3 is 14 residues long. Germline V gene data show CDR1 as LGHNA and CDR2 as YSLEER. V was shortened by 0 bases and J by 1 base, with 7 bases between the two germline ends. The receptor's source is a woman aged 30 to 39 in good health and CMV-seropositive. The chain couples TRBV4-3 to TRBJ2-7; D is possibly TRBD1 (6 bases). The sequenced sample was PBMCs. The CDR3 protein is CASSQDTGSYEQYF. CDR3 bases: TGCGCCAGCAGCCAAGATACAGGGTCCTACGAGCAGTACTTC.